Each of the 11 T cell receptor beta chains below was sequenced from the same sample in a study of shared clonotypes between healthy human individuals. Naive CD8 cells comprised CD45RO-negative, CCR7-positively selected cells, excluding terminally differentiated effector memory CD45RA+ cells. The repertoire was sequenced with immunoSEQ multiplex PCR; TCRdb's copy has only in-frame clones and lacks some. Of hundreds of thousands of clones in the sample, about 96% were seen once. Input material: naive CD8+ T cells sorted from blood. The receptors here all came from a man aged 30 to 45 in good health.

This sequence joins TRBV4-2 and TRBJ2-1; TRBD1 agrees at 12 bases. Germline-derived CDR1 and CDR2 are LGHNA and YNFKEQ. The CDR3 is 15 residues long. V gave up 3 bases and J gave up 8 bases; unmatched junction bases: 5. The CDR3 loop reads CASSQSGTGGDEQFF. The DNA for the CDR3 is TGTGCCAGCAGCCAGTCCGGGACAGGGGGCGATGAGCAGTTCTTC.

The chain carries TRBV9 and TRBJ2-7; 7 nucleotides line up with TRBD2. CDR3 length equals 16 residues. Germline assignment: CDR1 SGDLS and CDR2 YYNGEE. V trimming: 0 bases; J trimming: 5 bases; junction bases outside the gene matches: 11. The CDR3 loop is CASSVGLAGEVDEQYF. CDR3 nucleotides: TGTGCCAGCAGCGTAGGTTTGGCGGGGGAAGTCGACGAGCAGTACTTC.

A remark on this clone: Other DNA sequences in this specimen translate into the identical CDR3. The chain is built from TRBV9 and TRBJ2-2; possible D gene TRBD1, 5 bases. V lost 4 bases to trimming and J lost 5 bases, with 6 bases between them. Germline CDR1 and CDR2: SGDLS and YYNGEE. This CDR3 is 12 amino acids long. Here the CDR3 reads CASSRGTGELFF. The CDR3 DNA reads as TGTGCCAGCAGCAGGGGAACCGGGGAGCTGTTTTTT.

The chain combines TRBV5-6 with TRBJ2-5, with no clear D. Trimming cost V 0 bases and J 5 bases, with 8 bases left between them. Per the germline V gene, CDR1 is SGHDT and CDR2 is YYEEEE. CDR3 length: 13 residues. DNA for the CDR3: TGTGCCAGCAGCTTGGGGGATCTGGAGACCCAGTACTTC. Translating gives CASSLGDLETQYF.

The chain links TRBV11-2 to TRBJ2-6; TRBD1 matches 7 bases. From germline, CDR1 is SGHAT and CDR2 FQNNGV. The CDR3 covers 19 residues. With V trimmed by 4 bases and J by 0 bases, 12 bases remained unmatched. The CDR3 here is CASSSIRATGNSGANVLTF. CDR3 DNA: TGTGCCAGCAGCTCTATCCGGGCGACAGGGAACTCTGGGGCCAACGTCCTGACTTTC.

V usage is TRBV13 and J usage is TRBJ2-1; 12 nucleotides agree with TRBD2. CDR1 PRHDT and CDR2 FYEKMQ come from the germline V gene (reference sequence). The CDR3 sequence is 16 residues long. V lost 1 base, J lost 8 bases, and 6 bases stayed unmatched. This CDR3 reads CASSLEASGRADEQFF. CDR3 bases: TGTGCCAGCAGCTTAGAGGCTAGCGGGAGGGCCGATGAGCAGTTCTTC.

J is TRBJ2-3 and V is TRBV7-8; 8 nucleotides match TRBD1. V shed 6 bases and J 1 base; nucleotides not matched to a gene: 3. Germline CDR1 reads SGHVS; CDR2 reads FQNEAQ. CDR3 length: 14 amino acids. The CDR3 coding sequence is TGTGCCAGCAGTGGACAGGGAGGCACAGATACGCAGTATTTT. Amino acids: CASSGQGGTDTQYF.

About this clone: The same CDR3 is also encoded by other DNA sequences in this sample. V is TRBV7-9 and J is TRBJ2-7, with D tentatively TRBD1 (5 bases). The CDR3 is made up of 13 amino acids. The germline V gene encodes CDR1 SEHNR and CDR2 FQNEAQ (reference sequence). With 4 bases removed from V and 4 bases from J, the gap between germline ends came to 11 bases. This chain's CDR3 is CASSSTVSYEQYF. The CDR3 nucleotides read TGTGCCAGCAGCTCGACAGTATCGTACGAGCAGTACTTC.

The rearrangement joins TRBV19 to TRBJ2-7; D gene unclear. Germline V CDR1 and CDR2: LNHDA, SQIVND (reference sequence). V was shortened by 5 bases and J by 6 bases, with 17 bases between the two germline ends. The CDR3 consists of 14 residues. The CDR3 region has the DNA TGTGCCAGTAGTCCGAATCCCGGCGTGGCCGAGCAGTACTTC. As protein: CASSPNPGVAEQYF.

The chain is built from TRBV7-3 and TRBJ2-7; 9 nucleotides line up with TRBD1. Germline V gene sequence: CDR1 SGHTA, CDR2 FQGTGA. This CDR3 has 14 amino acids. V was clipped by 4 bases and J by 5 bases; unmatched bases: 6. CDR3 residues: CASSYTGGENEQYF. The CDR3 DNA reads as TGTGCCAGCAGCTACACAGGGGGCGAGAACGAGCAGTACTTC. The complete variable domain, with remaining parts taken from reference TRBV7-3 and TRBJ2-7, reads GAGVSQTPSNKVTEKGKYVELRCDPISGHTALYWYRQSLGQGPEFLIYFQGTGAADDSGLPNDRFFAVRPEGSVSTLKIQRTERGDSAVYLCASSYTGGENEQYFGPGTRLTVT.

The chain uses TRBV7-2 and TRBJ2-7, with 11 bases that match TRBD2. From germline, CDR1 is SGHTA and CDR2 FQGNSA. The CDR3 loop spans 14 amino acids. V trimming: 6 bases; J trimming: 3 bases; junction bases outside the gene matches: 4. The DNA for the CDR3 is TGTGCCAGCAGGGATACTAGCGGGGGCTACGAGCAGTACTTC. Protein sequence: CASRDTSGGYEQYF. Drawing the rest from reference TRBV7-2 and TRBJ2-7, the complete variable domain is GAGVSQSPSNKVTEKGKDVELRCDPISGHTALYWYRQSLGQGLEFLIYFQGNSAPDKSGLPSDRFSAERTGGSVSTLTIQRTQQEDSAVYLCASRDTSGGYEQYFGPGTRLTVT.